A selection of T cell receptor beta chains follows, all from one sample in a study of T cell responses to AZD1222 COVID-19 vaccine. Only in-frame clones appear in the TCRdb table, and some are missing; sequencing was by immunoSEQ multiplex PCR. The profile shows around 110,000 clones, around 90% of them singletons. The sequencing here drew on peripheral blood, taken on day 0 of AZD1222 vaccination. The receptors were gathered from an adult in good health. CDR3s include the opening cysteine and the closing phenylalanine or tryptophan. A D gene is named only where the DNA matches it firmly. The size field is filled for only some rows; it gives once, few, many or a size class.

NA	TRBV7-2	NA	TRBJ1-3	TGTGCCAGCAGTTCCGGCCCCGGGACAGGAAACACCATATATTTT	CASSSGPGTGNTIYF
NA	TRBV5-1	NA	TRBJ1-1	TGCGCCAGCAGCTACCAAGGGGTCACTGAAGCTTTCTTT	CASSYQGVTEAFF
NA	TRBV28	NA	TRBJ2-7	TGTGCCAGCAGTTCAGGGATCAACGAGCAGTACTTC	CASSSGINEQYF
once	TRBV7-2	NA	TRBJ2-7	TGTGCCAGCAGCTTAAATGTGGAAGGCTACGAGCAGTACTTC	CASSLNVEGYEQYF
NA	TRBV18	TRBD2	TRBJ2-5	TGTGCCAGCTCACCGACTAGCGCCTCACATCAAGAGACCCAGTACTTC	CASSPTSASHQETQYF
NA	TRBV6-1	NA	TRBJ1-2	TGTGCCAGCAGTGAAGTGACAGATATACACTATGGCTACACCTTC	CASSEVTDIHYGYTF
NA	TRBV9	NA	TRBJ1-4	TGTGCCAGCAGCGAGGGCATTAGGATCGGGAATGAAAAACTGTTTTTT	CASSEGIRIGNEKLFF
NA	TRBV7-9	NA	TRBJ2-7	TGTGCCAGCAGCTTAGCAAACGGGGGCGAGCAGTACTTC	CASSLANGGEQYF
NA	TRBV28	NA	TRBJ1-1	TGTGCCAGCAGTTTTTTTGGGGGTGAGCCTGAAGCTTTCTTT	CASSFFGGEPEAFF
NA	TRBV30	TRBD1	TRBJ1-1	TGTGCCTGGAGAACTAGGGGGCGAAAGACTGAAGCTTTCTTT	CAWRTRGRKTEAFF
NA	TRBV7-2	NA	TRBJ1-5	TGTGCCAGCACGGTCGGTATGGATCAGCCCCAGCATTTT	CASTVGMDQPQHF
NA	TRBV4-3	TRBD2	TRBJ2-1	TGCGCCAGCAGCCAAGGACTAGCGGCCTCCTACAATGAGCAGTTCTTC	CASSQGLAASYNEQFF
NA	TRBV7-2	NA	TRBJ1-5	TGTGCCAGCAGCTTGATGGGGGCTCGGCACAATCAGCCCCAGCATTTT	CASSLMGARHNQPQHF
NA	TRBV28	TRBD1	TRBJ1-4	TGTGCCAGCAGTTCCTACGGACAGGGGGCCCAAACTGAAAAACTGTTTTTT	CASSSYGQGAQTEKLFF
few	TRBV28	NA	TRBJ2-1	TGTGCCAGCAGTTTTCATCAGGAATACAATGAGCAGTTCTTC	CASSFHQEYNEQFF
NA	TRBV3-1/TRBV3-2	NA	TRBJ1-6	TGTGCCAGCAGCCCCCGTCTACAGGGAGAGTCGTCACCCCTCCACTTT	CASSPRLQGESSPLHF
NA	TRBV2	NA	TRBJ2-1	TGTGCCAGCAGAGCGGTCTCCTACAATGAGCAGTTCTTC	CASRAVSYNEQFF
NA	TRBV18	NA	TRBJ1-3	TGTGCCAGCTCACCAACGGACTCTGGAAACACCATATATTTT	CASSPTDSGNTIYF
once	TRBV6-5	TRBD1	TRBJ2-2	TGTGCCAGCAGTTCAGGGGGCGGCACCGGGGAGCTGTTTTTT	CASSSGGGTGELFF
NA	TRBV12-3/TRBV12-4	TRBD1	TRBJ1-1	TGTGCCAGCGGGACAGGAGAGTGGTCTGAAGCTTTCTTT	CASGTGEWSEAFF
once	TRBV2	TRBD2	TRBJ2-5	TGTGCCAGCCGCGGGACTAGAGCCAGCCAAGAGACCCAGTACTTC	CASRGTRASQETQYF
few	TRBV28	NA	TRBJ2-7	TGTGCCAGCAAAGGGCCGAAGAGCTCCTACGAGCAGTACTTC	CASKGPKSSYEQYF
NA	TRBV6-5	NA	TRBJ1-1	TGTGCCAGCAGTCTATACAGAGAGGACACTGAAGCTTTCTTT	CASSLYREDTEAFF
once	TRBV5-5	NA	TRBJ1-4	TGTGCCAGCAGCCGCTGGCAGAATAATGAAAAACTGTTTTTT	CASSRWQNNEKLFF
NA	TRBV5-1	TRBD2	TRBJ2-2	TGCGCCAGCAGCTCGCCGGGACTAGCGGGGACCGGGGAGCTGTTTTTT	CASSSPGLAGTGELFF
NA	TRBV12-5	TRBD1	TRBJ2-7	TGTGCTAGTGGTCCCGGGACAGGGCTTCTCGGGCAGTACTTC	CASGPGTGLLGQYF
once	TRBV19	TRBD2	TRBJ2-1	TGTGCCAGTAGAAGACTAGCGGGGGACGCCAATGAGCAGTTCTTC	CASRRLAGDANEQFF
NA	TRBV5-4	TRBD1	TRBJ2-3	TGTGCCAGCAGCCGCGGACAGGGGGGGACAGATACGCAGTATTTT	CASSRGQGGTDTQYF
NA	TRBV19	NA	TRBJ1-5	TGTGCCAGTCGGGCCAGGGTGAGCAATCAGCCCCAGCATTTT	CASRARVSNQPQHF
NA	TRBV7-8	NA	TRBJ1-2	TGTGCCAGCAGCTACCGGGACACCGATGGCTACACCTTC	CASSYRDTDGYTF
NA	TRBV7-2	NA	TRBJ2-7	TGTGCCAGCAGCTTGGAGACAGGCACCTACGAGCAGTACTTC	CASSLETGTYEQYF
NA	TRBV3-1/TRBV3-2	NA	TRBJ1-6	TGTGCCAGCAGCCAAGCGCAGGCTTATAATTCACCCCTCCACTTT	CASSQAQAYNSPLHF
NA	TRBV18	NA	TRBJ2-7	TGTGCCAGCTCACCCGGCCCCGGGGCGGGGAGCTACGAGCAGTACTTC	CASSPGPGAGSYEQYF
NA	TRBV7-9	NA	TRBJ2-7	TGTGCCAGCAGCTTGGGGGCCGACGAGCAGTACTTC	CASSLGADEQYF
NA	TRBV2	NA	TRBJ2-7	TGTGCCAGCAGTGAAAATAGGGACTACGAGCAGTACTTC	CASSENRDYEQYF
NA	TRBV7-2	NA	TRBJ1-5	TGTGCCAGCAGCTCACAGGAGAATCAGCCCCAGCATTTT	CASSSQENQPQHF
NA	TRBV4-1	NA	TRBJ1-2	TGCGCCAGCAGCCAAGATCGGAGGGGGGGTGGCTACACCTTC	CASSQDRRGGGYTF
NA	TRBV20-1	TRBD1	TRBJ1-1	TGCAGTGCTAGTTCACAGGGGCCCCACTTAGCTTTCTTT	CSASSQGPHLAFF
NA	TRBV27	NA	TRBJ2-7	TGTGCCAGCAGTTACCATCCCGACCCGGGGGGCGGCGAGCAGTACTTC	CASSYHPDPGGGEQYF
NA	TRBV14	NA	TRBJ2-5	TGTGCCAGCAGCCAAGTTACAGGGAGGGTGGAAGAGACCCAGTACTTC	CASSQVTGRVEETQYF
once	TRBV5-1	NA	TRBJ1-2	TGCGCCAGCAGCTCCTCTTCGACAGAGAGATATGGCTACACCTTC	CASSSSSTERYGYTF
NA	TRBV20-1	NA	TRBJ1-2	TGCAGTGCTAGTGTAGGAACCCTCTATGGCTACACCTTC	CSASVGTLYGYTF
NA	TRBV6-5	NA	TRBJ2-7	TGTGCCAGCAGTTACAGTGGGAGAACCTACGAGCAGTACTTC	CASSYSGRTYEQYF
NA	TRBV27	NA	TRBJ1-4	TGTGCCAGCAGTTCAAAGGGGAAACTGTTTTTT	CASSSKGKLFF
NA	TRBV6-1	TRBD1	TRBJ2-7	TGTGCCAGCAATGACAGGGGGTACTACGAGCAGTACTTC	CASNDRGYYEQYF
NA	TRBV28	TRBD1	TRBJ1-1	TGTGCCAGCAGTACGGACAGGGTCACTGAAGCTTTCTTT	CASSTDRVTEAFF
NA	TRBV6-5	NA	TRBJ2-7	TGTGCCAGCGAAGGACTTCAATTATACGAGCAGTACTTC	CASEGLQLYEQYF
NA	TRBV6-6	TRBD1	TRBJ1-4	TGTGCCAGCAGCCAGGGACAGGGGATTGAAAAACTGTTTTTT	CASSQGQGIEKLFF
once	TRBV5-4	NA	TRBJ2-7	TGTGCCAGCAGCTTCAGCAAGGGTTACGAGCAGTACTTC	CASSFSKGYEQYF
NA	TRBV4-1	NA	TRBJ1-2	TGCGCCAGCAGCCATACTCCTAACTATGGCTACACCTTC	CASSHTPNYGYTF